This TCR beta chain was obtained from a study of blood T cell repertoires in COVID-19. Across the whole study: The United States, Italy and Spain supplied acute and convalescent COVID-19 samples. Nucleic acid was either cDNA or gDNA, and it came from T cells, B-cell-depleted T cells, or PBMCs.

Authors' data handling: Researchers report that nucleated cell counts were estimated from reference gene primer amplification. Method: immunoSEQ multiplex PCR; TCRdb's copy keeps in-frame clones and lacks some. The V and J calls and clone size were taken over from that table, and D and trimming were inferred from the DNA. The sample lists under 300,000 clones; around 87% were seen once. Trimming shortened V by 0 bases and J by 7 bases, and 16 bases separated the two germline ends. The CDR3 loop spans 16 amino acids. The V gene's germline CDR1 is SGHTS and CDR2 YDEGEE. This chain links TRBV5-8 with TRBJ1-4; D is unclear. The receptor's source is a woman aged 70-85 years with active or convalescent COVID-19. The sequencing input was peripheral blood. The CDR3, as DNA: TGTGCCAGCAGCTTGGAGACAATCTCGTCAGGTGAAAAACTGTTTTTT. This gives the protein CASSLETISSGEKLFF.